This T cell receptor beta chain was captured by sequencing in a study of T cell responses to AZD1222 COVID-19 vaccine. Some clones are missing from TCRdb's copy, which holds only in-frame ones; the method was immunoSEQ multiplex PCR. The sample has 150,000 or so clones; about nine tenths are singletons. With respect to this clone: Its target is not known.

Whole-study results and caveats: The peak T cell response came first, and repertoires were sampled only after it.

Researchers grouped second doses given at about 4 or about 12 weeks into one pool. The sequencing used peripheral blood, collected 28 days after the second AZD1222 dose. The clonotype was recovered from an adult who received the AZD1222 COVID-19 vaccine.

The CDR3: CASRRMTGLRNTIYF. For the CDR3, the DNA is TGTGCAAGTCGCCGAATGACAGGTCTTAGAAACACCATATATTTT. The chain couples TRBV12-2 to TRBJ1-3; TRBD1 is taken as the D call from the table, unchecked against the DNA. TRBV12-2 is tagged as a pseudogene. The CDR3 runs to 15 residues.